This record concerns one TCR beta chain sequence. Profiled with immunoSEQ multiplex PCR; TCRdb holds only in-frame clones, not every one. The sample lists about 200,000 clones, 85% occurring once. Per germline, CDR1 SNHLY and CDR2 FYNNEI. The CDR3 is 13 amino acids. V was shortened by 6 bases and J by 7 bases, with 16 bases between the two germline ends. The data derive from a study of blood T cell repertoires in COVID-19. Study-level information: PBMCs, B-cell-depleted T cells, or T cells provided the cDNA or gDNA that made up the material.

The chain links TRBV2 to TRBJ2-7; TRBD2 might be the D (5 bases). The sample comprised PBMCs or T cells enriched from blood (not recorded which). This TCR derives from a middle-aged man who had recovered from COVID-19. CDR3 sequence: CASSETGKWEQYF. The CDR3 coding sequence is TGTGCCAGCAGCGAGACGGGAAAGTGGGAGCAGTACTTC.